Listed here are 29 T cell receptor beta chains from one sample, sequenced in a study of spatial heterogeneity in lung cancer. The time point here: sample taken at primary tumor resection. TCRdb passed the 5' RACE reads through MiXCR, listing each CDR3 protein once. The sample consists of 25,000 to 30,000 distinct CDR3 sequences, roughly 7.1% of them appearing once. Study conclusions and caveats: Expanded alpha and beta TCR counts within tumors tracked tumor mutation counts.

The antigens for these receptors are not known. Specimen: lung tumor tissue, collected at surgery. The origin of the receptors is a male donor with early-stage non-small cell lung cancer.

The V gene is TRBV29-1, the J gene TRBJ2-7; TRBD1 matches 12 bases. J gave up 0 bases and V 5 bases, and 5 bases lay outside the gene matches. The CDR3 extends over 15 amino acids. From germline, CDR1 is SQVTM and CDR2 ANQGSEA. CDR3 sequence reads: CSVTGTGGLSYEQYF. In nucleotides, the CDR3 is TGCAGCGTTACCGGGACAGGGGGCCTCTCCTACGAGCAGTACTTC.

This clonotype was counted at least ten times. The chain combines TRBV6-2 or TRBV6-3 with TRBJ1-6; D gene uncertain. The CDR3 has 13 residues. CDR1 and CDR2 (germline): MNHEY, SVGEGT. With 6 bases removed from V and 6 bases from J, the gap between germline ends came to 9 bases. CDR3: CASRLWGNSPLHF. The CDR3 DNA reads TGTGCCAGCAGACTATGGGGTAATTCACCCCTCCACTTT.

This clonotype is deemed large. The genes are TRBV7-2 and TRBJ1-1; D is uncertain. Trimming removed 6 bases from V and 0 bases from J, with 8 bases in between. The CDR3 is made up of 13 amino acids. Germline loops: CDR1 SGHTA, CDR2 FQGNSA. The CDR3 loop reads CASRREMNTEAFF. Here the CDR3 DNA reads TGTGCCAGCAGACGGGAGATGAACACTGAAGCTTTCTTT.

Ten or more counts support this clonotype. This chain's CDR3 is CASSQTGGNQPQHF. The CDR3 nucleotides read TGTGCCAGCAGCCAAACAGGGGGCAATCAGCCCCAGCATTTT. The gene calls are TRBV12-3 or TRBV12-4 and TRBJ1-5; TRBD1 matches 7 bases. CDR3 length equals 14 residues. Trimming took 6 bases from V and 2 from J; bases not matched to a gene: 4.

This CDR3 reads CAISESAGPGGYTF. CDR3 nucleotide sequence: TGTGCCATCAGTGAGTCGGCGGGACCTGGCGGCTACACCTTC. The chain has TRBV10-3 and TRBJ1-2; a possible D gene is TRBD1 (5 bases). V gave up 0 bases and J gave up 8 bases, with 13 bases separating them. Germline V gives CDR1 ENHRY, CDR2 SYGVKD. The CDR3 is made up of 14 amino acids.

The chain employs TRBV20-1 and TRBJ1-5; a weak D match, TRBD1 (5 bases). This CDR3 has 13 residues. V was pared by 3 bases and J by 3 bases, with 9 bases between. From germline, CDR1 is DFQATT and CDR2 SNEGSKA (reference sequence). The CDR3: CSARTGTNQPQHF. The CDR3 DNA follows: TGCAGTGCTAGGACCGGGACCAATCAGCCCCAGCATTTT.

This clonotype came up a few times. The chain has TRBV29-1 and TRBJ1-5, with D uncertain. The CDR3 runs to 13 residues. The germline V and J ends were trimmed by 3 bases and 4 bases, with 10 bases remaining between them. Germline V CDR1 and CDR2: SQVTM, ANQGSEA. The CDR3 nucleotides read TGCAGCGTTGATGTGGGAATGAATCAGCCCCAGCATTTT. Amino acids: CSVDVGMNQPQHF.

This clonotype appeared many times. Because it lacks the conserved phenylalanine or tryptophan at the end, this CDR3 is likely a read error. The DNA is omitted, as the CDR3 cannot be located on it reliably, and the CDR3 follows TCRdb's listing. This chain links TRBV9 with TRBJ2-7. Counting both end residues, the CDR3 totals 8 amino acids. In germline, CDR1 is SGDLS, CDR2 YYNGEE. CDR3 sequence: CASSPPFG.

V is TRBV30 and J is TRBJ2-3; 7 bases are a match to TRBD2. From germline, CDR1 is GTSNPN and CDR2 SVGIG (reference sequence). This CDR3 has 16 amino acids. The V and J ends lost 2 bases and 0 bases, in that order; junction bases with no gene match: 8. The CDR3 is CAWSFTGTTSTDTQYF. CDR3 in DNA: TGTGCCTGGAGTTTCACCGGGACTACTAGCACAGATACGCAGTATTTT.

This clonotype was detected ten times or more. The V and J genes are TRBV7-6 and TRBJ2-1; D tentatively reads TRBD1 or TRBD2 (6 bases each). The CDR3 totals 15 residues. The germline gives CDR1 SGHVS, CDR2 FNYEAQ. V was pared by 2 bases and J by 5 bases, with 13 bases between. The CDR3 DNA follows: TGTGCCAGCAGCTTATTACCGGGGGCGGACAATGAGCAGTTCTTC. Translation: CASSLLPGADNEQFF. Drawing the rest from reference TRBV7-6 and TRBJ2-1, the complete variable domain is GAGVSQSPRYKVTKRGQDVALRCDPISGHVSLYWYRQALGQGPEFLTYFNYEAQQDKSGLPNDRFSAERPEGSISTLTIQRTEQRDSAMYRCASSLLPGADNEQFFGPGTRLTVL.

The rearrangement joins TRBV20-1 to TRBJ2-1; no clear D gene. This CDR3 is 13 amino acids long. CDR1 is DFQATT, CDR2 SNEGSKA, per germline (reference sequence). V lost 0 bases and J lost 5, with 8 bases in between. CDR3 sequence: CSARDVYHNEQFF. CDR3 bases: TGCAGTGCTAGAGATGTCTACCACAATGAGCAGTTCTTC.

In regard to this clonotype: One base away lies a much larger clone, so this may be a sequencing read error. The rearrangement links TRBV20-1 to TRBJ2-6; tentative D call: TRBD2 (5 bases). Germline CDR1 reads DFQATT; CDR2 reads SNEGSKA (reference sequence). CDR3 length: 14 residues. CDR3 protein: CSAAPGSGVNVLTF. CDR3 in DNA: TGCAGTGCTGCCCCGGGGTCTGGGGTCAACGTCCTGACTTTC.

The chain is built from TRBV5-4 and TRBJ2-5; 8 positions agree with TRBD2. The CDR3 is 15 residues long. Per the germline V gene, CDR1 is SGHNT and CDR2 is YYREEE (reference sequence). The ends lost 5 bases at V and 1 base at J; junction bases unmatched: 7. The CDR3 sequence is CASRRGTSGQETQYF. The CDR3 DNA reads as TGTGCCAGCAGGCGTGGAACTAGCGGCCAAGAGACCCAGTACTTC.

J is TRBJ1-2 and V is TRBV18; no reliable D call. Between the trimmed V and J ends, which lost 4 bases and 8 bases, there was a span of 11 bases. CDR1 KGHSH and CDR2 LQKENI come from the germline V gene. CDR3 length equals 12 residues. Here the CDR3 reads CASSRVIEGYTF. The DNA for the CDR3 is TGTGCCAGCTCACGGGTGATTGAAGGCTACACCTTC.

This clonotype was found many times. The genes are TRBV20-1 and TRBJ1-3, with D possibly matching TRBD1 (6 bases). The length of the CDR3 is 16 residues. With 1 base removed from V and 1 base from J, the gap between germline ends came to 14 bases. Germline CDR1 is DFQATT and CDR2 is SNEGSKA (reference sequence). In DNA form, the CDR3 reads TGCAGTGCTAGAGGAATATACGGGACATCTGGAAACACCATATATTTT. Its protein product is CSARGIYGTSGNTIYF.

This clonotype came up many times. The V gene is TRBV20-1, the J gene TRBJ2-7, with D possibly TRBD2 on 5 matching bases. This CDR3 is built from 16 residues. Germline CDR1 and CDR2: DFQATT and SNEGSKA (reference sequence). Trimming pared 0 bases from V and 1 base from J, leaving 16 bases between. CDR3 residues: CSARDQGSGLSYEQYF. CDR3 in DNA: TGCAGTGCTAGAGATCAAGGTTCCGGACTTTCCTACGAGCAGTACTTC.

This clonotype was seen ten or more times. The chain has TRBV20-1 and TRBJ2-1, with D perhaps TRBD1 (5 bases). Germline CDR1 is DFQATT and CDR2 is SNEGSKA (reference sequence). This CDR3 spans 12 amino acids. V gave up 2 bases and J gave up 5 bases, with 7 bases separating them. DNA of the CDR3: TGCAGTGCTAGACCACAGGACAATGAGCAGTTCTTC. Encoded protein: CSARPQDNEQFF.

J is TRBJ1-2 and V is TRBV9; D is unclear. V was pared by 0 bases and J by 2 bases, with 11 bases between. CDR1 SGDLS and CDR2 YYNGEE come from the germline V gene. The CDR3 spans 15 residues. The CDR3 nucleotides read TGTGCCAGCAGCGTAGACCCGGTAGGAAACTATGGCTACACCTTC. Its protein is CASSVDPVGNYGYTF.

The gene calls are TRBV20-1 and TRBJ1-5; no clear D gene. Germline V gene sequence: CDR1 DFQATT, CDR2 SNEGSKA (reference sequence). V was trimmed by 3 bases and J by 6 bases, leaving 12 bases between them. The CDR3 consists of 13 residues. This CDR3 reads CSASLAFSQPQHF. DNA of the CDR3: TGCAGTGCTAGTCTTGCCTTTAGTCAGCCCCAGCATTTT.

This clonotype was seen repeatedly, ten times or more. The J gene is TRBJ2-5, the V gene TRBV4-2, with TRBD1 identical over 9 bases. The CDR3 totals 15 residues. The ends lost 0 bases at V and 5 bases at J; junction bases unmatched: 4. Looked up from germline, CDR1 is LGHNA and CDR2 is YNFKEQ. The CDR3 loop is CASSQDPGTGETQYF. Here the CDR3 DNA reads TGTGCCAGCAGCCAAGATCCCGGGACAGGGGAGACCCAGTACTTC.

This clonotype was found a few times. This chain links TRBV5-1 with TRBJ1-6, with D possibly TRBD1 on 5 matching bases. V was shortened by 0 bases and J by 7 bases, with 14 bases between the two germline ends. This CDR3 region has 16 residues. Germline V gene sequence: CDR1 SGHRS, CDR2 YFSETQ. The CDR3 protein is CASSLEPVGLNSPLHF. CDR3 sequence (DNA): TGCGCCAGCAGCTTGGAGCCGGTGGGGCTGAATTCACCCCTCCACTTT.

This clonotype appeared many times. This chain uses TRBV3-1 with TRBJ1-4; maybe TRBD1 (5 bases). Germline V lookup: CDR1 LGHDT, CDR2 YNNKEL (reference sequence). Between the trimmed V and J ends, which lost 4 bases and 7 bases, there was a span of 10 bases. This CDR3 spans 13 amino acids. CDR3 residues: CASSPGPPEKLFF. CDR3 bases: TGTGCCAGCAGCCCGGGACCGCCTGAAAAACTGTTTTTT.

This clonotype was found many times. The chain uses TRBV5-1 and TRBJ2-3; 9 nucleotides agree with TRBD1. V gave up 3 bases and J gave up 2 bases; unmatched junction bases: 7. There are 16 residues in the CDR3. Germline CDR1 SGHRS, CDR2 YFSETQ. CDR3 sequence: CASSYGQGTFTDTQYF. In nucleotides, the CDR3 is TGCGCCAGCAGCTACGGACAGGGGACGTTCACAGATACGCAGTATTTT.

V is TRBV3-1 and J is TRBJ1-4, with 9 bases fitting TRBD1. CDR1 is LGHDT, CDR2 YNNKEL, per germline (reference sequence). The ends lost 4 bases at V and 5 bases at J; junction bases unmatched: 8. This CDR3 has 16 residues. CDR3 DNA: TGTGCCAGCAGCCCGGGAACCGGGACAGGGAATGAAAAACTGTTTTTT. This encodes CASSPGTGTGNEKLFF.

This clonotype was seen at least ten times. The rearrangement links TRBV10-2 to TRBJ1-2; TRBD1 might be the D (5 bases). CDR1 is WSHSY, CDR2 SAAADI, per germline. V was trimmed by 6 bases and J by 4 bases, leaving 9 bases between them. The CDR3 is 12 residues long. This CDR3 is CASRVDSYGYTF. Written as DNA, the CDR3 is TGCGCCAGCAGAGTTGACAGCTATGGCTACACCTTC.

This clonotype was seen ten or more times. The chain joins TRBV7-2 to TRBJ1-3; D is ambiguous. Trimming took 3 bases from V and 1 from J, leaving 10 bases between them. Germline V lookup: CDR1 SGHTA, CDR2 FQGNSA. The CDR3 has 15 residues. Here the CDR3 DNA reads TGTGCCAGCAGCTTTAGGGCGGGTTCTGGAAACACCATATATTTT. Its protein is CASSFRAGSGNTIYF. Full variable domain (outside the CDR3, taken from reference TRBV7-2 and TRBJ1-3): GAGVSQSPSNKVTEKGKDVELRCDPISGHTALYWYRQSLGQGLEFLIYFQGNSAPDKSGLPSDRFSAERTGGSVSTLTIQRTQQEDSAVYLCASSFRAGSGNTIYFGEGSWLTVV.

The chain couples TRBV5-4 to TRBJ2-1; weak D call: TRBD2 (5 bases). V lost 1 base and J lost 8, with 13 bases in between. Germline CDR1 is SGHNT and CDR2 is YYREEE (reference sequence). The CDR3 sequence is 14 residues long. In nucleotides, the CDR3 is TGTGCCAGCAGCTTGAAGCGCCTGGAGGATGAGCAGTTCTTC. As protein: CASSLKRLEDEQFF. Combining the CDR3 with reference TRBV5-4 and TRBJ2-1 gives the whole variable domain ETGVTQSPTHLIKTRGQQVTLRCSSQSGHNTVSWYQQALGQGPQFIFQYYREEENGRGNFPPRFSGLQFPNYSSELNVNALELDDSALYLCASSLKRLEDEQFFGPGTRLTVL.

This clonotype was counted at least ten times. This chain connects TRBV7-2 to TRBJ1-2; 7 bases are shared with TRBD1. CDR1 SGHTA and CDR2 FQGNSA come from the germline V gene. Trimming at V came to 5 bases and at J to 0 bases, leaving 6 bases not matched to a gene. The CDR3 spans 15 residues. CDR3 sequence: CASSLGQAANYGYTF. DNA of the CDR3: TGTGCCAGCAGCCTAGGACAGGCCGCTAACTATGGCTACACCTTC.

In this sample, this clonotype turned up many times. The chain recombines TRBV2 with TRBJ1-5; TRBD1 agrees at 8 bases. The V and J ends lost 3 bases and 5 bases, in that order; junction bases with no gene match: 3. The germline CDR1 and CDR2 sequences are SNHLY and FYNNEI. CDR3 length: 14 residues. The CDR3 sequence is CASSETGAYQPQHF. DNA for the CDR3: TGTGCCAGCAGTGAGACAGGGGCCTATCAGCCCCAGCATTTT.